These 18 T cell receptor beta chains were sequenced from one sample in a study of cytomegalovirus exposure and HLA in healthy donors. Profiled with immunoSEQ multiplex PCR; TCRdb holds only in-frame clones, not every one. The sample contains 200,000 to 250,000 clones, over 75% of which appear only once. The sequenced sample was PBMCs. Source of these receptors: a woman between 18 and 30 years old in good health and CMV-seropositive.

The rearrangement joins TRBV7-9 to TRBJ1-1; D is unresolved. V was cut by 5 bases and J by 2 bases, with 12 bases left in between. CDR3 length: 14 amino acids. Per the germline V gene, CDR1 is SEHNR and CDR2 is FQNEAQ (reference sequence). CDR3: CASSPVSLNTEAFF. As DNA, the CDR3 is TGTGCCAGCAGCCCCGTGAGTCTCAACACTGAAGCTTTCTTT.

The CDR3 protein is CASSLYGLAVMKQFF. The CDR3 region has the DNA TGTGCCAGCAGTCTCTACGGACTAGCGGTAATGAAGCAGTTCTTC. The rearrangement joins TRBV6-1 to TRBJ2-1, with 10 bases matching TRBD2. This CDR3 region has 15 residues. J gave up 11 bases and V 5 bases, and 12 bases lay outside the gene matches. Per the germline V gene, CDR1 is MNHNS and CDR2 is SASEGT.

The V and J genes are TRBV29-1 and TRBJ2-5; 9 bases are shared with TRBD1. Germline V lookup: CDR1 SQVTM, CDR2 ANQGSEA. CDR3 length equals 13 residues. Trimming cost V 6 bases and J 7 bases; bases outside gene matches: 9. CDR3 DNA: TGCAGCGTAGAGGTGGACAGGGGAGGGACCCAGTACTTC. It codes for CSVEVDRGGTQYF.

The CDR3 coding sequence is TGTGCCAGCTCACCTGGGCGGGGAGTGAACACTGAAGCTTTCTTT. It is translated as CASSPGRGVNTEAFF. The rearrangement links TRBV18 to TRBJ1-1; D is unresolved. V dropped 3 bases and J dropped 0 bases, with 11 bases sitting between them. Looked up from germline, CDR1 is KGHSH and CDR2 is LQKENI. The CDR3 is 15 amino acids.

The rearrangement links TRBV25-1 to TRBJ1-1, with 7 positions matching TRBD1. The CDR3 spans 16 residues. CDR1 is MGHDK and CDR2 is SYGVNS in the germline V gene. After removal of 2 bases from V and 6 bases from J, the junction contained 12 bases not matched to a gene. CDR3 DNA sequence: TGTGCCAGCAGTGAACGGCGCAGGGGGTTGGAATCTGAAGCTTTCTTT. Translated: CASSERRRGLESEAFF.

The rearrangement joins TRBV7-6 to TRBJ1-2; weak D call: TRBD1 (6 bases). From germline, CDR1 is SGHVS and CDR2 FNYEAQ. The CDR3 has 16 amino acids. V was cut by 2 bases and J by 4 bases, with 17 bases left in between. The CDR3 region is CASSLYARGKIYGYTF. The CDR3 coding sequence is TGTGCCAGCAGCTTATATGCCAGGGGAAAGATCTATGGCTACACCTTC.

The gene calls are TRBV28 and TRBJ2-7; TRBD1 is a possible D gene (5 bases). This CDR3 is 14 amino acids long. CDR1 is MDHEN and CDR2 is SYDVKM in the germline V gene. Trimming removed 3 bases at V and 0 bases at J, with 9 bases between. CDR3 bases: TGTGCCAGCAGTTTGGGGCGGTCCTCCTACGAGCAGTACTTC. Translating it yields CASSLGRSSYEQYF.

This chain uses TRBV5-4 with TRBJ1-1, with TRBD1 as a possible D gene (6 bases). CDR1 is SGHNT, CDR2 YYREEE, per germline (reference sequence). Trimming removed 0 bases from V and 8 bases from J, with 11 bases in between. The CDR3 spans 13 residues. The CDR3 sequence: CASSLVGGAEAFF. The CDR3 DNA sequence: TGTGCCAGCAGCTTGGTCGGGGGGGCGGAAGCTTTCTTT. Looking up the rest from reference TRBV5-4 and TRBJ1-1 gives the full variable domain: ETGVTQSPTHLIKTRGQQVTLRCSSQSGHNTVSWYQQALGQGPQFIFQYYREEENGRGNFPPRFSGLQFPNYSSELNVNALELDDSALYLCASSLVGGAEAFFGQGTRLTVV.

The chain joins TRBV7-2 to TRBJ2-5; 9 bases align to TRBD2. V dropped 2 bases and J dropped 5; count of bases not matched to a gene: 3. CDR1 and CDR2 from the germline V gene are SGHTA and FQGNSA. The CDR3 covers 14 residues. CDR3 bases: TGTGCCAGCAGCTTAATAGCGGGAGTTGAGACCCAGTACTTC. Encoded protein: CASSLIAGVETQYF.

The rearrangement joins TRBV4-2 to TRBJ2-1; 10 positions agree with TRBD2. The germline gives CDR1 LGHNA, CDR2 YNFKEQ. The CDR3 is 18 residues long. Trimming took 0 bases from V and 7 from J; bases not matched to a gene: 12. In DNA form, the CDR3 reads TGTGCCAGCAGCCAAGACCCCCCTTTAGCGGGAGGCGGAAATGAGCAGTTCTTC. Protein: CASSQDPPLAGGGNEQFF.

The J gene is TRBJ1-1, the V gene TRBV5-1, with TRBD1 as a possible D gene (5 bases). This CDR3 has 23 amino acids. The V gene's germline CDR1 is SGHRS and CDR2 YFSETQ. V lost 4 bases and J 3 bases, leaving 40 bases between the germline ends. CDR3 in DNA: TGCGCCAGCAGCCCCCACTGGACAAGATGGGTGCACGAGGAAGGATGGATGGACACTGAAGCTTTCTTT. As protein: CASSPHWTRWVHEEGWMDTEAFF. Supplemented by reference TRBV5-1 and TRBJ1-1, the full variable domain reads KAGVTQTPRYLIKTRGQQVTLSCSPISGHRSVSWYQQTPGQGLQFLFEYFSETQRNKGNFPGRFSGRQFSNSRSEMNVSTLELGDSALYLCASSPHWTRWVHEEGWMDTEAFFGQGTRLTVV.

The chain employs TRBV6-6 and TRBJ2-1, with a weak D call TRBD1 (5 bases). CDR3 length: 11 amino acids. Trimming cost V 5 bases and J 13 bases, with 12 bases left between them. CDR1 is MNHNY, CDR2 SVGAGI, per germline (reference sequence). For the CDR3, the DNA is TGTGCCAGCAGTGTGCGCAGGGTACAGTTCTTC. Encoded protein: CASSVRRVQFF.

For the CDR3, the DNA is TGTGCCTGGAGTCCGGCGACAGGGAGGACCGGGGAGCTGTTTTTT. Protein sequence: CAWSPATGRTGELFF. The chain carries TRBV30 and TRBJ2-2, with a possible D match to TRBD1 (7 bases). Germline V gene data show CDR1 as GTSNPN and CDR2 as SVGIG (reference sequence). This CDR3 is 15 amino acids long. V was shortened by 2 bases and J by 5 bases, with 15 bases between the two germline ends.

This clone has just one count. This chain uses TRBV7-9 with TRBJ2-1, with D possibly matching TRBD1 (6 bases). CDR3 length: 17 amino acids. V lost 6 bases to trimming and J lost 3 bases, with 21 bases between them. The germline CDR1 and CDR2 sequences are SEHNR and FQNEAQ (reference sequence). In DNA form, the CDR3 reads TGTGCCAGCAGTCACATGCTAGGGACACGGAACTACAATGAGCAGTTCTTC. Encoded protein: CASSHMLGTRNYNEQFF.

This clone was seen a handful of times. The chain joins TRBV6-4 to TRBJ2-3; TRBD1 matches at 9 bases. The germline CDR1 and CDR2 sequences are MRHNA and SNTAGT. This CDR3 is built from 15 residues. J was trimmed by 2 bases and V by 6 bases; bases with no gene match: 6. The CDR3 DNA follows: TGTGCCAGCAGCCCCGGGACAGGGATCACAGATACGCAGTATTTT. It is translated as CASSPGTGITDTQYF.

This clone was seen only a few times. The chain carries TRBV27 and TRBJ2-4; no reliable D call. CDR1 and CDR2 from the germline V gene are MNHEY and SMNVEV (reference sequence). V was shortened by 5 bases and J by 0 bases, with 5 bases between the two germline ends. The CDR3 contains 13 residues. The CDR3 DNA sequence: TGTGCCAGCAGTAATCTAGCCAAAAACATTCAGTACTTC. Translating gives CASSNLAKNIQYF.

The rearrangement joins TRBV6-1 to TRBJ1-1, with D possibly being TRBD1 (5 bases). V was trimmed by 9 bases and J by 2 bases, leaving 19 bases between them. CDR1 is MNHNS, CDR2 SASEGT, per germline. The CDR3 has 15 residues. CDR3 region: CASPKEGKGNTEAFF. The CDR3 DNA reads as TGTGCCAGTCCTAAGGAGGGGAAGGGAAACACTGAAGCTTTCTTT.

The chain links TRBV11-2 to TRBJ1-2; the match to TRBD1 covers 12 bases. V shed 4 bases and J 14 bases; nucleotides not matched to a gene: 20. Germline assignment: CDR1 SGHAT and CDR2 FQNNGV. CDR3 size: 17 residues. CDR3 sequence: CASSSLYRSTGQGANTF. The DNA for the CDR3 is TGTGCCAGCAGCTCCCTTTATCGATCCACGGGACAGGGGGCGAATACCTTC.